The sequence of this TCR beta chain was determined in a study of blood T cells in healthy people across ages. Whole-study findings and limits: Donors of long life had a larger count of naive CD4+ cells and greater diversity than aged donors.

Next came a second PCR, run for about 6 to 11 cycles, which used a sample-barcoded 5' primer along with a J-beta primer mix. MiXCR, applied by TCRdb to the 5' RACE reads, yields one record per CDR3 protein. The sample has 800,000 to 1,300,000 distinct CDR3 sequences, roughly 24% seen once. About this clonotype: The antigen remains unidentified.

V trimming: 8 bases; J trimming: 1 base; junction bases outside the gene matches: 9. Germline CDR1 is SQVTM and CDR2 is ANQGSEA. This CDR3 region has 14 residues. The same data also contributed to another study, on T cells of mothers and their children.

The material sequenced was blood. V gene TRBV29-1 combines with J gene TRBJ2-5; 8 nucleotides align to TRBD1. The sequence was obtained from a girl aged 2-9 years in good health. This CDR3 reads CSIPEGQVQETQYF. The CDR3 nucleotides read TGCAGCATCCCGGAGGGACAGGTCCAAGAGACCCAGTACTTC.